The clone carrying this TCR beta chain has a count of ten or more. This entry comes from a study of T cells in Graves' hyperthyroidism and ophthalmopathy. Every diagnosis used clinical symptoms, serum thyroxine and TRAb, thyroid ultrasound and orbital computed tomography. Deletions cut 5 bases from V and 8 bases from J, with 15 bases between. Germline V CDR1 and CDR2: MDHEN, SYDVKM. This CDR3 has 13 amino acids. RNA transcripts provided the source from which TCR beta CDR3 regions were amplified. First-round RT-PCR with HTBI primers amplified the TCR CDR3 region. TCRdb reanalysed the multiplex PCR reads using MiXCR and keeps one entry per CDR3 protein. The sample consists of about 480,000 distinct CDR3 sequences, approximately 15% of them appearing once.

Sequencing input: blood. This clonotype originated in a woman between 18 and 30 years old with Graves' hyperthyroidism. The V gene is TRBV28, the J gene TRBJ1-1, with a possible D match to TRBD1 (5 bases). The CDR3 sequence: CASSLPGRREAFF. The CDR3 nucleotides are TGTGCCAGCAGTCTACCGGGGCGAAGGGAAGCTTTCTTT.